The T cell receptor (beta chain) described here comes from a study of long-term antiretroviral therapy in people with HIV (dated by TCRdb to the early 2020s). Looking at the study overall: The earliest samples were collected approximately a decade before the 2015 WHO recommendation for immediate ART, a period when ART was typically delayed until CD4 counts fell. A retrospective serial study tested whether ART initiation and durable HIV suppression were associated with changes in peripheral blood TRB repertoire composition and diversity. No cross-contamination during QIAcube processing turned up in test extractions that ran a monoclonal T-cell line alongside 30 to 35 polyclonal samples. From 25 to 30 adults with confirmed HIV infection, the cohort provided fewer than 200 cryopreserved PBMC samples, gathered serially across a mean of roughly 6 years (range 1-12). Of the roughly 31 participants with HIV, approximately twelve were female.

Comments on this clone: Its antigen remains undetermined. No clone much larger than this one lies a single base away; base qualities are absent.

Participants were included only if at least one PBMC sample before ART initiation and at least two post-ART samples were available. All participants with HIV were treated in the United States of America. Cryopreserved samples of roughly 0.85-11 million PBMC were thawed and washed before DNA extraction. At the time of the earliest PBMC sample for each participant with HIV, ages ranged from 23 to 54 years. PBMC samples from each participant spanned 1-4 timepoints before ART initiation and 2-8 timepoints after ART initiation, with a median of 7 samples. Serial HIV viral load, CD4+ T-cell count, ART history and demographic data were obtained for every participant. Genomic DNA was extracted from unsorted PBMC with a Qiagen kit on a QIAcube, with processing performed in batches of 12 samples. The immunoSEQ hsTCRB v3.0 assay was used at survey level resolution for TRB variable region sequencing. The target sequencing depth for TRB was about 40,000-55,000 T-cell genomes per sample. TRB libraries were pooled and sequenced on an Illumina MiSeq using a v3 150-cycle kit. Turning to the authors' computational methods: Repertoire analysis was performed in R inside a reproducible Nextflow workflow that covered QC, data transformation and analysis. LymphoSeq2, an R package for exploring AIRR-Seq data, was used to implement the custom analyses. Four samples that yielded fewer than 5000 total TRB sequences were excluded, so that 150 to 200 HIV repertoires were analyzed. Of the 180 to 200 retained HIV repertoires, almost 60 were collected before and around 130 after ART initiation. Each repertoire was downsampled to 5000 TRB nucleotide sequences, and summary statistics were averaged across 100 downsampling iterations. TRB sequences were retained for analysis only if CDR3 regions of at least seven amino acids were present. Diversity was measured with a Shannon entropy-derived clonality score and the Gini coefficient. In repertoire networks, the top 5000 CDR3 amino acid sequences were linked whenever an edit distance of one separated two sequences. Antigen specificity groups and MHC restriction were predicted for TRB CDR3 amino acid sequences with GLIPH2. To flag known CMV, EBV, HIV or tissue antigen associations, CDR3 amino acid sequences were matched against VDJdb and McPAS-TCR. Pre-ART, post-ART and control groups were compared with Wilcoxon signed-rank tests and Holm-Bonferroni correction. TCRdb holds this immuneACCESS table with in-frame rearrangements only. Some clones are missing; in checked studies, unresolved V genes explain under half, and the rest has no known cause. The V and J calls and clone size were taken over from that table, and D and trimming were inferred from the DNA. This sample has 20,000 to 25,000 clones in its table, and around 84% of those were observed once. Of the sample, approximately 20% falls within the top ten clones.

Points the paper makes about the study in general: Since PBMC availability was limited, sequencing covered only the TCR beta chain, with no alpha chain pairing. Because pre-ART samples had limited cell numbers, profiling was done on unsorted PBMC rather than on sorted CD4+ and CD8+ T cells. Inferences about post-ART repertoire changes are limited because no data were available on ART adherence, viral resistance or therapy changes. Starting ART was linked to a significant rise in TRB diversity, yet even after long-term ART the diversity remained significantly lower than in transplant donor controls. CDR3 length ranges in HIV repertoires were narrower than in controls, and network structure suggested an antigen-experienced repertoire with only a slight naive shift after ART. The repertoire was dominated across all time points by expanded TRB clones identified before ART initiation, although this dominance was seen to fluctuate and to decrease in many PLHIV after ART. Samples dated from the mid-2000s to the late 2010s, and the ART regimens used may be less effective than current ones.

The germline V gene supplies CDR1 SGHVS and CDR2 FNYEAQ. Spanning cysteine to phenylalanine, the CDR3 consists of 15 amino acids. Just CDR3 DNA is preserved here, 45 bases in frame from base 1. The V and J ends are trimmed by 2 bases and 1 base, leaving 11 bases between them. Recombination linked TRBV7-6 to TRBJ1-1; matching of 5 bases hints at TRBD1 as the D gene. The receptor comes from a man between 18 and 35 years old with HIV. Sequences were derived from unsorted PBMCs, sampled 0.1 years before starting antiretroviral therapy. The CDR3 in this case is CASSLRSGSNTEAFF. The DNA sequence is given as TGTGCCAGCAGCTTACGTTCAGGGTCGAACACTGAAGCTTTCTTT.